This T cell receptor beta chain was recorded in a study of blood T cell repertoires in COVID-19. Sequencing was performed with immunoSEQ multiplex PCR; in TCRdb, only in-frame clones are kept and a portion is missing. The table records roughly 250,000 clones, around 90% of them present only once. CDR3 size: 12 residues. CDR1 is MDHEN, CDR2 SYDVKM, per germline. Between the trimmed V and J ends, which lost 3 bases and 6 bases, there was a span of 8 bases. The chain combines TRBV28 with TRBJ1-2; maybe TRBD1 (6 bases). The sequencing sample was made of PBMCs or T cells enriched from blood (not recorded which). The receptor comes from a man between 45 and 60 years old who had been exposed to COVID-19. Written as DNA, the CDR3 is TGTGCCAGCAGTTTGAACAGGGATGGCTACACCTTC. Translating gives CASSLNRDGYTF.